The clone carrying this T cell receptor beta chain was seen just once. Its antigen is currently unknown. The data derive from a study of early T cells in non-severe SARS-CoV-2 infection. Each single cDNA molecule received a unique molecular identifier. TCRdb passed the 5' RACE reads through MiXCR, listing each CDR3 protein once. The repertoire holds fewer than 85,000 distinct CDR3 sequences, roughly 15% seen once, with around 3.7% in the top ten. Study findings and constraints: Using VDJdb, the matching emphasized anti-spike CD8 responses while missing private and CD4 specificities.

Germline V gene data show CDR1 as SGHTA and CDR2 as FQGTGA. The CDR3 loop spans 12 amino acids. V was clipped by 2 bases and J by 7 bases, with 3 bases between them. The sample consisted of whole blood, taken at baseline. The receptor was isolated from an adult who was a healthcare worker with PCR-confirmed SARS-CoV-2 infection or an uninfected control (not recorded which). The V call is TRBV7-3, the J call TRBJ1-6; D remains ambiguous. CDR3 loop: CASSLPNSPLHF. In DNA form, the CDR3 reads TGTGCCAGCAGCTTACCCAATTCACCCCTCCACTTT.